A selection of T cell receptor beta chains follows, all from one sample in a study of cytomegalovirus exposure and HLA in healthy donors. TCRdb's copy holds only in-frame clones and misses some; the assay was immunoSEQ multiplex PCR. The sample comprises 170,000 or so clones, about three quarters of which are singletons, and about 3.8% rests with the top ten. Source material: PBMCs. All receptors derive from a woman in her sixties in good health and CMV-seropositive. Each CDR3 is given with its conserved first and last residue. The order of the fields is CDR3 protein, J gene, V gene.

cdr3_aa: CASSSPTGLNEKLFF; j_call: TRBJ1-4; v_call: TRBV28
cdr3_aa: CAATGTNNEQFF; j_call: TRBJ2-1; v_call: TRBV10-3
cdr3_aa: CASSSGTSGGINSYEQYF; j_call: TRBJ2-7; v_call: TRBV7-3
cdr3_aa: CASSRIGQRNQPQHF; j_call: TRBJ1-5; v_call: TRBV6-1
cdr3_aa: CASSDPGQASSYEQYF; j_call: TRBJ2-7; v_call: TRBV19
cdr3_aa: CASSVGEGHINYGYTF; j_call: TRBJ1-2; v_call: TRBV9
cdr3_aa: CASSILAGISGANVLTF; j_call: TRBJ2-6; v_call: TRBV19
cdr3_aa: CASSIQRVSEQFF; j_call: TRBJ2-1; v_call: TRBV19
cdr3_aa: CASRETSGGETQYF; j_call: TRBJ2-5; v_call: TRBV2
cdr3_aa: CSVEDPPRTSGSTYNEQFF; j_call: TRBJ2-1; v_call: TRBV29-1
cdr3_aa: CASSLGGPGGEPQHF; j_call: TRBJ1-5; v_call: TRBV5-5
cdr3_aa: CASSINRMVGYGYTF; j_call: TRBJ1-2; v_call: TRBV19
cdr3_aa: CASSFAVNTEAFF; j_call: TRBJ1-1; v_call: TRBV7-9
cdr3_aa: CASSLASKNTEAFF; j_call: TRBJ1-1; v_call: TRBV7-9
cdr3_aa: CASSEYGGQSKYQETQYF; j_call: TRBJ2-5; v_call: TRBV25-1
cdr3_aa: CASSLNLGGTRETQYF; j_call: TRBJ2-5; v_call: TRBV18
cdr3_aa: CASSPNLQETQYF; j_call: TRBJ2-5; v_call: TRBV18
cdr3_aa: CASSPTRQETSGEQYF; j_call: TRBJ2-7; v_call: TRBV5-1
cdr3_aa: CASSLTSGGRDEQYF; j_call: TRBJ2-7; v_call: TRBV7-9
cdr3_aa: CASSPRGGTSWVTQYF; j_call: TRBJ2-5; v_call: TRBV9
cdr3_aa: CASSLRWGTGREKLFF; j_call: TRBJ1-4; v_call: TRBV11-2
cdr3_aa: CAWSGDRSGGIGYTF; j_call: TRBJ1-2; v_call: TRBV30
cdr3_aa: CASSLVVAGGPDTQYF; j_call: TRBJ2-3; v_call: TRBV5-1
cdr3_aa: CASSLGPPAGDTEAFF; j_call: TRBJ1-1; v_call: TRBV11-2
cdr3_aa: CASSPGTGDSYEQYF; j_call: TRBJ2-7; v_call: TRBV18
cdr3_aa: CASTNSGGADTQYF; j_call: TRBJ2-3; v_call: TRBV5-5
cdr3_aa: CASSRRNSGRGADTQYF; j_call: TRBJ2-3; v_call: TRBV5-4
cdr3_aa: CASSFSSGNNEQFF; j_call: TRBJ2-1; v_call: TRBV7-8
cdr3_aa: CSGWDRRTEAFF; j_call: TRBJ1-1; v_call: TRBV29-1
cdr3_aa: CASTPGFNYGYTF; j_call: TRBJ1-2; v_call: TRBV28
cdr3_aa: CASTHLASSYNEQFF; j_call: TRBJ2-1; v_call: TRBV7-2
cdr3_aa: CASSPQAGNTIYF; j_call: TRBJ1-3; v_call: TRBV7-6
cdr3_aa: CASSPGLAGGPGAEQYF; j_call: TRBJ2-7; v_call: TRBV5-6
cdr3_aa: CASSEWGVGGQETQYF; j_call: TRBJ2-5; v_call: TRBV25-1
cdr3_aa: CASSGTQGATNEKLFF; j_call: TRBJ1-4; v_call: TRBV9
cdr3_aa: CATKQGSSSGNTIYF; j_call: TRBJ1-3; v_call: TRBV2
cdr3_aa: CASSQESWEGGQFNSPLHF; j_call: TRBJ1-6; v_call: TRBV4-2
cdr3_aa: CASSQQGPYEQYF; j_call: TRBJ2-7; v_call: TRBV6-6
cdr3_aa: CASSPQDRGSYEQYF; j_call: TRBJ2-7; v_call: TRBV7-2
cdr3_aa: CASSRGLYEQYF; j_call: TRBJ2-7; v_call: TRBV11-2
cdr3_aa: CASSPRLAEYNEQFF; j_call: TRBJ2-1; v_call: TRBV9
cdr3_aa: CASSPGQGARGNTIYF; j_call: TRBJ1-3; v_call: TRBV9
cdr3_aa: CASSAGQGNEQFF; j_call: TRBJ2-1; v_call: TRBV19
cdr3_aa: CASSLAGGSTDTQYF; j_call: TRBJ2-3; v_call: TRBV7-3
cdr3_aa: CSVEIGTGGTGELFF; j_call: TRBJ2-2; v_call: TRBV29-1
cdr3_aa: CAWRAQGYYQETQYF; j_call: TRBJ2-5; v_call: TRBV30
cdr3_aa: CASSIVFQGDTEAFF; j_call: TRBJ1-1; v_call: TRBV19
cdr3_aa: CASSEQLQGYTF; j_call: TRBJ1-2; v_call: TRBV28
cdr3_aa: CSVLGALGYTF; j_call: TRBJ1-2; v_call: TRBV29-1
cdr3_aa: CASSPSTGRGNQPQHF; j_call: TRBJ1-5; v_call: TRBV5-1
cdr3_aa: CASSLNSGGEDGYTF; j_call: TRBJ1-2; v_call: TRBV7-3
cdr3_aa: CASSQGQTYEQYF; j_call: TRBJ2-7; v_call: TRBV5-6
cdr3_aa: CASSLNSGGAGETQYF; j_call: TRBJ2-5; v_call: TRBV7-7